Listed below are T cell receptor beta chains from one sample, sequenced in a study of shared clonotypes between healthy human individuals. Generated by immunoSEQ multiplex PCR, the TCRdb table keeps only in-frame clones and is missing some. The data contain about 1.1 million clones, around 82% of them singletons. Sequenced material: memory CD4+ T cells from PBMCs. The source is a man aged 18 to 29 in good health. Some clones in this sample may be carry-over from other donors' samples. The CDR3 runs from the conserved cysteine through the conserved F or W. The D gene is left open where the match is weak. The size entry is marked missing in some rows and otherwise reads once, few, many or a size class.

TGTGCCAGCAGCTTAACGACAGGGTTTTACGAGCAGTACTTC,CASSLTTGFYEQYF,TRBD1,TRBV7-9,-,TRBJ2-7
TGTGCCAGCAGCTTGGCCATTGCGGGCGACTCTGGAAACACCATATATTTT,CASSLAIAGDSGNTIYF,-,TRBV5-5,-,TRBJ1-3
TGCGCCAGCAACCCGGGGGGGACGGCGGACACTGAAGCTTTCTTT,CASNPGGTADTEAFF,-,TRBV5-1,once,TRBJ1-1
TGCGCCAGCAGTGAGAAGCGAACGGGCTATGGCTACACCTTC,CASSEKRTGYGYTF,-,TRBV10-2,-,TRBJ1-2
TGTGCCAGCAGCTTGGTGTCGGGGGACACTGAAGCTTTCTTT,CASSLVSGDTEAFF,-,TRBV5-4,-,TRBJ1-1
TGTGCCAGAAGCTTGGAAAGGTTCAACAACATTCAGTACTTC,CARSLERFNNIQYF,-,TRBV5-3,-,TRBJ2-4
TGTGCCAGCAGGCGGGACAGGGGAAATCTCTACGAGCAGTACTTC,CASRRDRGNLYEQYF,TRBD1,TRBV2,-,TRBJ2-7
TGTGCCAGCAGTGGTGAGGTTGGAAACACCATATATTTT,CASSGEVGNTIYF,-,TRBV2,-,TRBJ1-3
TGTGCCAGCAGCTCTCGATCGAGAGGGAGGTTAAACAATGAGCAGTTCTTC,CASSSRSRGRLNNEQFF,-,TRBV13,many,TRBJ2-1
TGTGCCAGCATCTCCGGGCCTGGGCGTTGGACTGAAGCTTTCTTT,CASISGPGRWTEAFF,-,TRBV28,-,TRBJ1-1
TGTGCCAGCTCAGCTCTTAGCGGGATCTACAATGAGCAGTTCTTC,CASSALSGIYNEQFF,TRBD2,TRBV18,-,TRBJ2-1
TGCGCCAGCAGCACGGGAGCCAGTGGCAATGAGCAGTTCTTC,CASSTGASGNEQFF,-,TRBV5-1,few,TRBJ2-1
TGTGCCAGCAGTGAAGGAGGCACAGATACGCAGTATTTT,CASSEGGTDTQYF,-,TRBV2,-,TRBJ2-3
TGTGCCACCAGCGCCGGACAGGGACGTTTTCAGCCCCAGCATTTT,CATSAGQGRFQPQHF,TRBD1,TRBV15,-,TRBJ1-5
TGTGCCAGCAGTGGACTAGCGGGAGAAGAGACCCAGTACTTC,CASSGLAGEETQYF,TRBD2,TRBV6-1,once,TRBJ2-5
TGTGCCAGCAGCTGGCTGGGGCGGGAGACCAATGAGCAGTTCTTC,CASSWLGRETNEQFF,TRBD2,TRBV7-2,-,TRBJ2-1
TGTGCCGCAGAGGGACTTTACACTGAAGCTTTCTTT,CAAEGLYTEAFF,-,TRBV7-3,-,TRBJ1-1
TGTGCCAGCAGCGGGGACAGACTGAACACTGAAGCTTTCTTT,CASSGDRLNTEAFF,TRBD1,TRBV9,-,TRBJ1-1
TGTGCCAGTAGTATAGGAGGCTGGGACGGGGAGCTGTTTTTT,CASSIGGWDGELFF,-,TRBV19,-,TRBJ2-2
TGTGCCAGCAGTTTAGGCCCCGGAAAGGGCGGCAATCGGTACTTC,CASSLGPGKGGNRYF,-,TRBV28,-,TRBJ2-7
TGTGCCAGCAGCTTAGCGCTGGCAGGGCTCTCCGGGGAGCTGTTTTTT,CASSLALAGLSGELFF,-,TRBV7-9,-,TRBJ2-2
TGTGCCAGCAGTTCCCTCGGGAGATCTTACGAGCAGTACTTC,CASSSLGRSYEQYF,-,TRBV28,-,TRBJ2-7
TGCGCCAGCAGCCCGGGTGAGGGTTGGACGCCCCAGCATTTT,CASSPGEGWTPQHF,-,TRBV5-1,-,TRBJ1-5
TGTGCCAGTAGTATACAAAACATGGGCTACACCTTC,CASSIQNMGYTF,-,TRBV19,many,TRBJ1-2
TGTGCCAGCTCACGGGGGCCAAATCAGCCCCAGCATTTT,CASSRGPNQPQHF,-,TRBV18,-,TRBJ1-5
TGTGCCAGCAGTGAAGCGGCTTTGGGCAGCGCGGGGACCCAGTACTTC,CASSEAALGSAGTQYF,-,TRBV6-1,-,TRBJ2-5
TGTGCCAGCAGTGTAGATAATAACAGGGCGAATCAGCCCCAGCATTTT,CASSVDNNRANQPQHF,-,TRBV2,-,TRBJ1-5
TGTGCCTGGAGTTGGGGGGGGGATCAGCCCCAGCATTTT,CAWSWGGDQPQHF,-,TRBV30,-,TRBJ1-5
TGCGCCAGCAGCTTGCGACAGACCACCGGGGAGCTGTTTTTT,CASSLRQTTGELFF,-,TRBV5-1,-,TRBJ2-2
TGTGCCAGTAGTAACAAGGGTCCCTACGAGCAGTACTTC,CASSNKGPYEQYF,-,TRBV19,-,TRBJ2-7
TGTGCCAGCGCCGATTCTGGGGGGAGAAGTCATCGGGACATTCAGTACTTC,CASADSGGRSHRDIQYF,-,TRBV25-1,-,TRBJ2-4
TGTGCCAGCAGTGGGCAGGGGGCAGGGGACACTGAAGCTTTCTTT,CASSGQGAGDTEAFF,TRBD1,TRBV6-5,-,TRBJ1-1
TGTGCCATCAGTGGTGGACAGGGGAGAACAGATACGCAGTATTTT,CAISGGQGRTDTQYF,TRBD1,TRBV10-3,-,TRBJ2-3
TGTGCCAGCAGGAAAGGCCTAGCGGGAGCTGATACGCAGTATTTT,CASRKGLAGADTQYF,TRBD2,TRBV6-1,once,TRBJ2-3
TGTGCCAGCAGTCCCCCATCCGGGAGCTCCTACGAGCAGTACTTC,CASSPPSGSSYEQYF,-,TRBV28,few,TRBJ2-7
TGTGCCAGCAGCAGAGGACTAGCGGACGACAATGAGCAGTTCTTC,CASSRGLADDNEQFF,TRBD2,TRBV2,-,TRBJ2-1
TGCGCCAGCAGCTCGGGACTAGCCGTTAATGAGCAGTTCTTC,CASSSGLAVNEQFF,TRBD2,TRBV5-1,-,TRBJ2-1
TGTGCCAGCAGCTTGGGGGGCAGGGGTTTCATGAACACTGAAGCTTTCTTT,CASSLGGRGFMNTEAFF,-,TRBV5-4,-,TRBJ1-1
TGTGCCAGCAGCCCCCGGGAGGGCAAGGGACTAGCGGACCCAGCCAAAAACATTCAGTACTTC,CASSPREGKGLADPAKNIQYF,TRBD2,TRBV9,-,TRBJ2-4
TGTGCCAGCTCACCATTTTTGGGACAGAAATACGAGCAGTACTTC,CASSPFLGQKYEQYF,TRBD1,TRBV18,-,TRBJ2-7
TGTGCCAGCCAAAGGGGACAGGGGGCTGTCGAGCAGTACTTC,CASQRGQGAVEQYF,TRBD1,TRBV19,few,TRBJ2-7
TGTGCCGGAAAGGGACTAGCGTTCTACGAGCAGTACTTC,CAGKGLAFYEQYF,TRBD2,TRBV2,-,TRBJ2-7
TGTGCCAGCACTCGAGCGGGAGTCGCCACCGGGGAGCTGTTTTTT,CASTRAGVATGELFF,TRBD2,TRBV2,-,TRBJ2-2
TGTGCCAGCTCACCACCGAGTTCTTACGAGCAGTACTTC,CASSPPSSYEQYF,-,TRBV18,-,TRBJ2-7
TGTGCCAGCAGCCGCGGGACTAGCGGCTCCTACAATGAGCAGTTCTTC,CASSRGTSGSYNEQFF,TRBD2,TRBV4-2,once,TRBJ2-1